Sequencing of this T cell receptor (beta chain) was carried out in a study of blood T cell repertoires in COVID-19. Germline values: CDR1 SGHAT, CDR2 FQNNGV. Germline trimming cut 5 bases from V and 9 bases from J; bases unmatched to any gene: 12. This CDR3 is 15 amino acids long. The repertoire was sequenced with immunoSEQ multiplex PCR; TCRdb's copy has only in-frame clones and lacks some. The sample yields a few hundred thousand clones, roughly 89% seen once. What was sequenced was PBMCs or T cells enriched from blood (not recorded which). The source is a woman in her thirties or forties who had recovered from COVID-19. The rearrangement joins TRBV11-2 to TRBJ2-1, with TRBD2 matching 8 bases. Here the CDR3 reads CASSRLAGGITEQFF. CDR3 coding DNA: TGTGCCAGCAGCCGCCTGGCGGGAGGTATCACTGAGCAGTTCTTC.